One sample yielded the 31 T cell receptor beta chains listed below, sequenced in a study of neurological immune-mediated disorders. TCRdb processed the 5' RACE reads anew with MiXCR; each CDR3 protein has one entry. The sample includes about 19,000 distinct CDR3 sequences, roughly 2.7% of them seen just once. The sequenced material came from PBMCs. These receptors all come from a woman between 18 and 30 years old with multiple sclerosis.

This clonotype was picked up many times. The chain is built from TRBV20-1 and TRBJ2-3, with unresolved D. The CDR3 sequence is 12 residues long. Germline loops: CDR1 DFQATT, CDR2 SNEGSKA (reference sequence). V lost 3 bases and J lost 5, with 9 bases in between. The CDR3 is CSASTNRDTQYF. The CDR3 DNA is TGCAGTGCTAGTACTAATCGAGATACGCAGTATTTT.

This clonotype has ten or more counts. The J gene is TRBJ2-7, the V gene TRBV20-1; D ambiguous. CDR1 DFQATT and CDR2 SNEGSKA come from the germline V gene (reference sequence). CDR3 length: 11 amino acids. V shed 4 bases and J shed 3 bases, with 7 bases lying between them. The DNA for the CDR3 is TGCAGTGCTACTCTTCTCTACGAGCAGTACTTC. This sequence encodes CSATLLYEQYF.

This clonotype came up a few times. A junction boundary mismatches the germline segment, possibly from a read error. This sequence joins TRBV30 and TRBJ2-7; unclear D gene. The CDR3 contains 11 residues. From germline, CDR1 is GTSNPN and CDR2 SVGIG (reference sequence). For the CDR3, the DNA is TGTACCTGGAGTTATTCGGCCGAGCAGTACTTC. Its translation is CTWSYSAEQYF.

This clonotype was seen repeatedly, ten times or more. The genes are TRBV28 and TRBJ1-4; D possibly corresponds to TRBD1 (6 bases). The V end was cut by 5 bases, the J end by 7 bases, with 14 bases between. The CDR3 spans 14 residues. The germline V gene has CDR1 MDHEN and CDR2 SYDVKM. For the CDR3, the DNA is TGTGCCAGCAGTCGTATGGGGGCCAGTGAAAAACTGTTTTTT. This translates into CASSRMGASEKLFF.

This clonotype appeared a few times. The genes are TRBV20-1 and TRBJ2-4, with 7 bases that match TRBD1. CDR3 length: 16 amino acids. Germline V gives CDR1 DFQATT, CDR2 SNEGSKA (reference sequence). J was trimmed by 7 bases and V by 0 bases; bases with no gene match: 12. The CDR3 sequence is CSARDRRGPLSNIQYF. The CDR3 nucleotides read TGCAGTGCTAGAGATCGAAGGGGGCCCCTCAGTAACATTCAGTACTTC.

This clonotype was counted at least ten times. J is TRBJ2-7 and V is TRBV5-1, with 7 nucleotides matching TRBD2. The CDR3 runs 14 residues. V shed 5 bases, J shed 0 bases, and the junction held 5 bases outside the gene matches. Looked up from germline, CDR1 is SGHRS and CDR2 is YFSETQ. The CDR3 region has the DNA TGCGCCAGCAGTCCCCTAGCGGTCTCCTACGAGCAGTACTTC. This translates into CASSPLAVSYEQYF.

This clonotype was counted ten times or more. The V and J genes are TRBV10-3 and TRBJ2-4, with 7 bases matching TRBD1. The trim removed 4 bases at V and 6 bases at J, leaving 6 bases unmatched. Germline V gene sequence: CDR1 ENHRY, CDR2 SYGVKD. This CDR3 is 14 amino acids long. CDR3 nucleotides: TGTGCCATCAGTGGAGGGGGCCAGGGAAACATTCAGTACTTC. This gives the protein CAISGGGQGNIQYF.

Ten or more counts support this clonotype. V gene TRBV12-3 or TRBV12-4 combines with J gene TRBJ1-1; D perhaps matches TRBD1 (5 bases). V was trimmed by 5 bases and J by 3 bases, leaving 10 bases between them. This CDR3 has 13 amino acids. This CDR3 reads CASSLGVYTEAFF. The DNA for the CDR3 is TGTGCCAGCAGTCTAGGGGTATACACTGAAGCTTTCTTT.

This clonotype is medium-sized by share. The chain recombines TRBV7-6 with TRBJ1-1; 10 bases are a match to TRBD1. Unmatched junction bases numbered 4, after V lost 4 bases and J lost 5 bases. This CDR3 is 14 amino acids long. Germline assignment: CDR1 SGHVS and CDR2 FNYEAQ. The CDR3 coding sequence is TGTGCCAGCAGCTCCGGACAGGGGGTAACTGAAGCTTTCTTT. It translates to CASSSGQGVTEAFF.

In its sample, this clonotype was seen many times. The gene calls are TRBV11-3 and TRBJ2-7; D tentatively reads TRBD1 or TRBD2 (5 bases each). CDR3 length equals 14 residues. Between the trimmed V and J ends, which lost 5 bases and 2 bases, there was a span of 13 bases. CDR1 and CDR2 from the germline V gene are SGHNT and YENEEA. The CDR3, as DNA: TGTGCCAGCAGCCGGGGCGCAGGTCCCTACGAGCAGTACGTC. Translating it yields CASSRGAGPYEQYV.

This clonotype was counted ten times or more. This chain connects TRBV5-1 to TRBJ1-2; 9 nucleotides match TRBD1. The CDR3 consists of 13 residues. J gave up 4 bases and V 3 bases, and 1 base lay outside the gene matches. Germline CDR1 and CDR2: SGHRS and YFSETQ. Here the CDR3 reads CASSWTGAYGYTF. The CDR3 bases are TGCGCCAGCAGCTGGACAGGGGCCTATGGCTACACCTTC.

This chain uses TRBV18 with TRBJ2-5; 9 bases map to TRBD1. CDR3 size: 15 residues. The trim removed 3 bases at V and 5 bases at J, leaving 7 bases unmatched. The V gene's germline CDR1 is KGHSH and CDR2 LQKENI. The DNA for the CDR3 is TGTGCCAGCTCACCCCCGGGACAGGGAGTGGAGACCCAGTACTTC. Encoded protein: CASSPPGQGVETQYF. Drawing the rest from reference TRBV18 and TRBJ2-5, the complete variable domain is NAGVMQNPRHLVRRRGQEARLRCSPMKGHSHVYWYRQLPEEGLKFMVYLQKENIIDESGMPKERFSAEFPKEGPSILRIQQVVRGDSAAYFCASSPPGQGVETQYFGPGTRLLVL.

This clonotype occurred many times. The V gene is TRBV20-1, the J gene TRBJ1-2; 7 nucleotides match TRBD1. Germline CDR1 reads DFQATT; CDR2 reads SNEGSKA (reference sequence). V lost 3 bases and J lost 7; bases outside the gene matches: 5. This CDR3 is built from 12 residues. Here the CDR3 DNA reads TGCAGTGCTAGTCGACAGGGAACTGGCTACACCTTC. Translating gives CSASRQGTGYTF.

The chain has TRBV7-6 and TRBJ2-5; 10 bases map to TRBD1. The J segment lost 5 bases and the V segment lost 4 bases, leaving 7 bases of the junction unmatched. Germline lookup yields CDR1 SGHVS and CDR2 FNYEAQ. This CDR3 region has 15 residues. CDR3 nucleotides: TGTGCCAGCAGCTACGGACAGGGGGTCGGGGAGACCCAGTACTTC. Translation: CASSYGQGVGETQYF.

This clonotype was counted at least ten times. This chain joins TRBV29-1 and TRBJ1-5; TRBD1 is a possible D gene (6 bases). With 7 bases removed from V and 2 bases from J, the gap between germline ends came to 9 bases. Germline CDR1 reads SQVTM; CDR2 reads ANQGSEA. This CDR3 has 12 amino acids. The CDR3 sequence: CSARQGNQPQHF. The DNA of the CDR3 is TGCAGCGCCCGACAGGGCAATCAGCCCCAGCATTTT.

This clonotype was counted ten times or more. The gene calls are TRBV28 and TRBJ2-2; D is ambiguous. The V end was cut by 9 bases, the J end by 5 bases, with 13 bases between. The CDR3 is 13 amino acids. Germline CDR1 reads MDHEN; CDR2 reads SYDVKM. CDR3 in amino acids: CASRALLTGELFF. The CDR3 nucleotides read TGTGCCAGTAGGGCACTTCTGACCGGGGAGCTGTTTTTT.

This clonotype was picked up many times. V usage is TRBV5-1 and J usage is TRBJ2-5, with D uncertain. V lost 1 base and J 4 bases, leaving 11 bases between the germline ends. Germline V CDR1 and CDR2: SGHRS, YFSETQ. The CDR3 consists of 14 residues. The CDR3 DNA reads TGCGCCAGCAGCTTGTCCCTTATTGGAGAGACCCAGTACTTC. Its protein product is CASSLSLIGETQYF. Filled out from reference TRBV5-1 and TRBJ2-5, the complete variable domain reads KAGVTQTPRYLIKTRGQQVTLSCSPISGHRSVSWYQQTPGQGLQFLFEYFSETQRNKGNFPGRFSGRQFSNSRSEMNVSTLELGDSALYLCASSLSLIGETQYFGPGTRLLVL.

This clonotype was counted a few times. The V gene is TRBV7-6, the J gene TRBJ2-3; D remains ambiguous. The CDR3 is 16 amino acids. CDR1 and CDR2 from the germline V gene are SGHVS and FNYEAQ. V lost 3 bases and J 0 bases, leaving 13 bases between the germline ends. The CDR3 region is CASSFPSRGSTDTQYF. The CDR3 DNA is TGTGCCAGCAGCTTCCCCAGTCGTGGTAGCACAGATACGCAGTATTTT.

By proportion, this clonotype is medium-sized (0.01 to 0.1%). The chain carries TRBV2 and TRBJ1-1; TRBD1 might be the D (5 bases). Per germline, CDR1 SNHLY and CDR2 FYNNEI. The ends were cut back, 7 bases at V and 2 bases at J, with 20 bases in the middle. The CDR3 spans 16 residues. The CDR3 protein is CASISPGTGGNTEAFF. DNA of the CDR3: TGTGCCAGCATATCTCCCGGGACCGGGGGTAACACTGAAGCTTTCTTT.

This clonotype came up many times. This chain uses TRBV10-3 with TRBJ2-1, with 11 bases matching TRBD1. Germline CDR1 reads ENHRY; CDR2 reads SYGVKD. The CDR3 contains 15 residues. V was clipped by 11 bases and J by 6 bases; unmatched bases: 12. CDR3 residues: CAAQFGQGAGNEQFF. Written as DNA, the CDR3 is TGTGCCGCCCAATTCGGACAGGGGGCAGGCAATGAGCAGTTCTTC.

This clonotype was seen repeatedly, ten times or more. The rearrangement uses TRBV27 and TRBJ2-2; D is unresolved. Germline V CDR1 and CDR2: MNHEY, SMNVEV (reference sequence). This CDR3 contains 13 residues. V gave up 3 bases and J gave up 5 bases, with 7 bases separating them. As DNA, the CDR3 is TGTGCCAGCAGTTTCCCCGGTACCGGGGAGCTGTTTTTT. Amino acid sequence: CASSFPGTGELFF.

Within the sample, this clonotype is medium-sized. This chain joins TRBV5-1 and TRBJ1-1; weak D call: TRBD1 (6 bases). Deletions cut 1 base from V and 5 bases from J, with 15 bases between. Germline loops: CDR1 SGHRS, CDR2 YFSETQ. The CDR3 spans 15 residues. CDR3 DNA sequence: TGCGCCAGCAGCTTGAGTGTAGGGGGGAGAACTGAAGCTTTCTTT. This codes for CASSLSVGGRTEAFF.

This clonotype was recorded many times. The gene calls are TRBV5-1 and TRBJ1-1; possible D gene TRBD1, 5 bases. The V gene's germline CDR1 is SGHRS and CDR2 YFSETQ. This CDR3 has 13 amino acids. Trimming took 2 bases from V and 4 from J, leaving 9 bases between them. CDR3 in amino acids: CASSLRGSTEAFF. In DNA form, the CDR3 reads TGCGCCAGCAGCTTAAGGGGCTCCACTGAAGCTTTCTTT.

This clonotype was observed a handful of times. The V gene is TRBV2, the J gene TRBJ1-6; D is possibly TRBD1 (6 bases). The V end lost 1 base, the J end lost 9 bases, and 10 bases lay between the germline ends. Germline CDR1 and CDR2: SNHLY and FYNNEI. This CDR3 has 14 amino acids. The DNA for the CDR3 is TGTGCCAGCAGTGAAGACAGGGCATCTTCACCCCTCCACTTT. Translating it yields CASSEDRASSPLHF. The full variable domain, in which reference TRBV2 and TRBJ1-6 provide the parts outside the CDR3, is EPEVTQTPSHQVTQMGQEVILRCVPISNHLYFYWYRQILGQKVEFLVSFYNNEISEKSEIFDDQFSVERPDGSNFTLKIRSTKLEDSAMYFCASSEDRASSPLHFGNGTRLTVT.

This clonotype was seen ten or more times. The chain employs TRBV15 and TRBJ2-3; D possibly corresponds to TRBD1 (6 bases). Looked up from germline, CDR1 is LNHNV and CDR2 is YYDKDF (reference sequence). The ends were cut back, 4 bases at V and 4 bases at J, with 9 bases in the middle. CDR3 length: 13 residues. The CDR3 nucleotides read TGTGCCACCAGCATACAGGGAGCAGATACGCAGTATTTT. It yields the protein CATSIQGADTQYF.

This clonotype was seen ten or more times. V and J are TRBV12-3 or TRBV12-4 and TRBJ1-2; maybe TRBD1 (6 bases). V dropped 4 bases and J dropped 4 bases, with 16 bases sitting between them. The CDR3 spans 15 residues. As DNA, the CDR3 is TGTGCCAGCAGTTCCCTTAGGGGGGAGGGCTATGGCTACACCTTC. Protein sequence: CASSSLRGEGYGYTF.

This clonotype was detected ten times or more. The chain combines TRBV7-8 with TRBJ2-2; 7 bases line up with TRBD1. The V segment lost 5 bases and the J segment 6 bases; nucleotides outside the gene matches: 9. Germline CDR1 and CDR2: SGHVS and FQNEAQ. The CDR3 loop spans 15 amino acids. Here the CDR3 reads CASSARTGAAGELFF. For the CDR3, the DNA is TGTGCCAGCAGCGCCCGAACAGGGGCCGCCGGGGAGCTGTTTTTT.

This clonotype was recorded many times. The chain joins TRBV6-5 to TRBJ2-1; tentative D call: TRBD2 (7 bases). Germline CDR1 is MNHEY and CDR2 is SVGAGI. This CDR3 is 15 amino acids long. V was cut by 6 bases and J by 2 bases, with 14 bases left in between. CDR3 bases: TGTGCCAGCAGAAAGGGGGGGACAACCTACAATGAGCAGTTCTTC. As protein: CASRKGGTTYNEQFF.

This clonotype was seen many times. The chain couples TRBV15 to TRBJ2-7, with 10 bases aligning to TRBD2. Germline V CDR1 and CDR2: LNHNV, YYDKDF (reference sequence). The CDR3 consists of 17 residues. V shed 0 bases and J 2 bases; nucleotides not matched to a gene: 7. The CDR3 DNA sequence: TGTGCCACCAGCAGAGATAGGCGAGCGGGAGGGCCCTACGAGCAGTACGTC. This gives the protein CATSRDRRAGGPYEQYV.

The sample holds many counts of this clonotype. V gene TRBV14 combines with J gene TRBJ1-1, with unresolved D. The CDR3 is 13 amino acids. V gave up 5 bases and J gave up 1 base, with 8 bases separating them. Germline V gene lookup returns CDR1 SGHDN and CDR2 FVKESK. The chain's CDR3 is CASSIWTNTEAFF. CDR3 bases: TGTGCCAGCAGCATATGGACGAACACTGAAGCTTTCTTT.

This clonotype has at least ten counts. A junction end diverges from the germline sequence, so it may reflect a read error. The V call is TRBV7-2, the J call TRBJ2-7; the match to TRBD1 covers 9 bases. The CDR3 contains 12 residues. Germline V lookup: CDR1 SGHTA, CDR2 FQGNSA. The DNA for the CDR3 is TGTGCCAGCAGCCAAGGACAGGGGACGACGGACTTC. Translated, it gives CASSQGQGTTDF.